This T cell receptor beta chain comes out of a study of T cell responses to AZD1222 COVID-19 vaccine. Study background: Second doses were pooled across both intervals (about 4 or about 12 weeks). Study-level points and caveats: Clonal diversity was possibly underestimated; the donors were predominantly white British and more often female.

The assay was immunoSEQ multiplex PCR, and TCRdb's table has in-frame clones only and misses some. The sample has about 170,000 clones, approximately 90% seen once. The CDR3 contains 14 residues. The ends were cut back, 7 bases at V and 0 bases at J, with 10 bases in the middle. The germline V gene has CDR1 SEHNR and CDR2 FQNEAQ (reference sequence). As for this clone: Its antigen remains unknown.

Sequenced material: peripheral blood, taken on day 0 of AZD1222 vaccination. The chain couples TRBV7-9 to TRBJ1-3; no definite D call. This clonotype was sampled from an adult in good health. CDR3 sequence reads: CASIRSISGNTIYF. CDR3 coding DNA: TGTGCCAGCATCAGATCCATCTCTGGAAACACCATATATTTT.